The entry below gives a single TCR beta chain sequence along with its context. The sample belongs to a study of OX40 agonist ivuxolimab in advanced cancers. The table came from immunoSEQ multiplex PCR; TCRdb's copy has only in-frame clones and leaves some out. Of some 55,000 clones in the sample, approximately 93% were seen once. CDR3 length: 16 amino acids. Germline V gives CDR1 MGHRA, CDR2 YSYEKL. V was pared by 3 bases and J by 2 bases, with 7 bases of the junction left unmatched. The sampling schedule covered blood at baseline, cycle 4 day 1, and cycle 7 day 1. This sequence originates from an adult with an advanced solid tumor such as melanoma, head and neck, liver or kidney cancer. The sequencing here drew on CD4+ or CD8+ T cells sorted from blood, taken in a trial of the OX40 agonist ivuxolimab. The rearrangement uses TRBV4-1 and TRBJ2-7, with TRBD1 matching over 10 bases. The DNA of the CDR3 is TGCGCCAGCAGCCATCCGGGACAGGGGACCCCCTACGAGCAGTACTTC. Its protein is CASSHPGQGTPYEQYF.